One sample yielded the 2 T cell receptor beta chains listed below, sequenced in a study of T cell responses to AZD1222 COVID-19 vaccine (dated by TCRdb to 2020 to 2023). Sample time point, as interpreted from the label and publication: about 28 days (+/-7) after the second vaccine dose. The library was built by means of the immunoSEQ multiplex PCR assay. TCRdb provides this immuneACCESS table in a form limited to in-frame rearrangements. Some clones are lacking; in checked studies, under half of them reflect an unresolved V gene, and why the rest are absent is not known. The sample records tens of thousands of clones, around 82% of which are singletons. The top ten clonotypes cover roughly 25% of the sample. Source: peripheral blood, taken 28 days after the second AZD1222 dose. The receptors shown here come from an adult who received the AZD1222 COVID-19 vaccine.

The CDR3 DNA reads as TGTGCCAGCAGGGCCCCGTCCTACGAGCAGTACTTC. Translating it yields CASRAPSYEQYF. This sequence joins TRBV28 and TRBJ2-7; D is unresolved. Trimming stripped 6 bases from V and 1 base from J, with 7 bases between. This CDR3 spans 12 amino acids. Germline values: CDR1 MDHEN, CDR2 SYDVKM. Drawing the rest from reference TRBV28 and TRBJ2-7, the complete variable domain is DVKVTQSSRYLVKRTGEKVFLECVQDMDHENMFWYRQDPGLGLRLIYFSYDVKMKEKGDIPEGYSVSREKKERFSLILESASTNQTSMYLCASRAPSYEQYFGPGTRLTVT.

This CDR3 reads CSATSGGTQYF. The CDR3 region has the DNA TGCAGTGCTACTAGCGGAGGGACCCAGTACTTC. V is TRBV20-1 and J is TRBJ2-5; the match to TRBD2 covers 7 bases. Unmatched junction bases numbered 3, after V lost 4 bases and J lost 7 bases. This CDR3 is built from 11 residues. In germline, CDR1 is DFQATT, CDR2 SNEGSKA (reference sequence).